Reported below is one T cell receptor (beta chain). Its antigen remains unknown. The primer mix had 60 Vbeta and 13 Jbeta primers. Libraries were prepared by immunoSEQ multiplex PCR; TCRdb keeps only in-frame clonotypes and omits some of them. The repertoire has under 150,000 clones, under 90% of them found once; the top ten carry roughly 2.6%. This entry comes from a study of cytomegalovirus exposure and HLA in healthy donors. The donors (healthy individuals) were bone marrow donors. Study results and limitations: It was reportedly the case that the classifier diagnosed cytomegalovirus status with high specificity and sensitivity.

Deletions cut 2 bases from V and 7 bases from J, with 11 bases between. CDR3 length equals 13 residues. In germline, CDR1 is SGHVS, CDR2 FQNEAQ. This chain connects TRBV7-8 to TRBJ1-2; maybe TRBD1 (5 bases). This TCR was sampled from a young woman in good health and CMV-seronegative. Source material: PBMCs. The CDR3 here is CASSLSGGGGYTF. The DNA of the CDR3 is TGTGCCAGCAGCTTAAGTGGGGGGGGTGGCTACACCTTC.